Listed below are T cell receptor beta chains from one sample, sequenced in a study of CD8+CD57+ T cells in acquired aplastic anemia. TCRdb called the reads again in MiXCR, with one record for every CDR3 protein. In the table there are 95,000 to 150,000 distinct CDR3 sequences, approximately 36% of which are singletons. The sequenced sample consisted of sorted CD4+, CD8+, or CD8+CD57+ T cells (not recorded which) from PBMCs. These receptors all come from a human donor with aplastic anemia. Both conserved end residues are part of each CDR3. The order of the fields is clone size, J gene, V gene, D gene, CDR3 DNA, CDR3 protein. D genes are given only for firm matches. The size entry is marked missing in some rows and otherwise reads once, few, many or a size class.

many,TRBJ1-2,TRBV19,.,TGTGCCAGTAGACCCGACAGCTCAGAAGGGGGCTACACCTTC,CASRPDSSEGGYTF
.,TRBJ1-2,TRBV19,.,TGTGCCAGTAGTACTCACAGGGATGGGGGGTATGGCTACACCTTC,CASSTHRDGGYGYTF
many,TRBJ1-2,TRBV19,TRBD1,TGTGCCGCCCGACAGGGGGGTGGCTACACCTTC,CAARQGGGYTF
.,TRBJ2-2,TRBV4-3,.,TGCGCCAGCAGCCAAGAATTGGGCCCCGGGGAGCTGTTTTTT,CASSQELGPGELFF
many,TRBJ2-7,TRBV19,.,TGTGCCAGTAGTGGTAGAGGTGGGACACCCGAGCAGTACTTC,CASSGRGGTPEQYF
many,TRBJ1-3,TRBV5-1,TRBD1,TGCGCCAGCAGCTCAAACAGGGGCTCTGGAAACACCATATATTTT,CASSSNRGSGNTIYF
.,TRBJ1-5,TRBV7-9,.,TGTGCCAGCAGCTCCGCGATAAATCAGCCCCAGCATTTT,CASSSAINQPQHF
many,TRBJ1-2,TRBV6-5,TRBD1,TGTGCCAGCAGTTACTCGGGGGGACAGGTTTATGGCTACACCTTC,CASSYSGGQVYGYTF
many,TRBJ1-1,TRBV7-9,.,TGTGCCAGCAGCTTAAACGAGAAGGGGGGAGCTTTCTTT,CASSLNEKGGAFF
many,TRBJ1-5,TRBV20-1,.,TGCAGTGCCGTCGGCTTCCGGACACCTCTTATCAATCAGCCCCAGCATTTT,CSAVGFRTPLINQPQHF
many,TRBJ2-7,TRBV19,.,TGTGCCAGTAGCCCCCTGGGACAATTCTCCTACGAGCAGTACTTC,CASSPLGQFSYEQYF
once,TRBJ2-7,TRBV11-1,TRBD2,TGTGCCAGCAGCACCCTCGGACTAGCGGGGGATTCCTGCGAGCAGTACTTC,CASSTLGLAGDSCEQYF
.,TRBJ2-2,TRBV5-1,.,TGCGCCAGCAGCCCCACCCTTGGGGTATCCGGGGAGCTGTTTTTT,CASSPTLGVSGELFF
.,TRBJ1-1,TRBV15,.,TGTGCCACCAGCAGCCACCTGAACATTGAAGCTTTCTTT,CATSSHLNIEAFF
.,TRBJ2-7,TRBV2,.,TGTGCCAGCGCCCCGGCCGAACAGTCCTTAACCACCTACGAGCAGTACTTC,CASAPAEQSLTTYEQYF
many,TRBJ1-1,TRBV19,.,TGTGCCAGTAGTATAAGCCACCGCGTTGGGACTGAAGCTTTCTTT,CASSISHRVGTEAFF
.,TRBJ2-1,TRBV27,.,TGTGCCAGCAGGTATTATAACAATGAGCAGTTCTTC,CASRYYNNEQFF
many,TRBJ1-6,TRBV5-6,TRBD1,TGTGCCAGCAGCTTGATTTCGGGACAGGGTAATTCACCCCTCCACTTT,CASSLISGQGNSPLHF
.,TRBJ2-1,TRBV20-1,TRBD2,TGCAGTGCTAGAGGGGCTAGCGGGGGCGTCGCCTACAATGAGCAGCTCTTC,CSARGASGGVAYNEQLF
many,TRBJ1-6,TRBV11-2,.,TGTGCCAGCAGCTTAGATCCGAATTCACCCCTCCACTTT,CASSLDPNSPLHF
many,TRBJ2-1,TRBV10-3,TRBD1,TGTGCCATCAGTGATTCGGGTGGGACAGGCTACAATGAGCAGTTCTTC,CAISDSGGTGYNEQFF
many,TRBJ2-7,TRBV20-1,.,TGCAGTGCCGGAGGGGGGGGCCTCTACGGGGAGCAGTACTTC,CSAGGGGLYGEQYF
many,TRBJ1-2,TRBV19,.,TGTGCCAGTAGTAAGAGGGACCTTACTTTCTATGGCTACACCTTC,CASSKRDLTFYGYTF
many,TRBJ1-3,TRBV20-1,.,TGCAGTGCTACTCCGACAGTCTCTGGAAACACCATATATTTT,CSATPTVSGNTIYF
.,TRBJ1-2,TRBV2,TRBD1,TGTGCCAGTAGACAGGGATCGGGCTACACCTTC,CASRQGSGYTF
once,TRBJ2-7,TRBV5-1,TRBD2,TGCGCCAGCAGCGGATTCCTAGCGGGGGGCTACGAGCAGTACTTC,CASSGFLAGGYEQYF
many,TRBJ1-5,TRBV5-5,TRBD1,TGTGCCAGCAGCTTCGGGACAGGGGGCAGGCAGCCCCAGCATTTT,CASSFGTGGRQPQHF
many,TRBJ2-2,TRBV4-2,.,TGTGCCAGCAGCCAAGAGGGGAGGTCAGGGGAGCTGTTTTTT,CASSQEGRSGELFF
many,TRBJ1-3,TRBV5-1,TRBD1,TGCGCCAGCAGCTGGACAGGGGGCGGAAACACCATATATTTT,CASSWTGGGNTIYF